Listed here are 20 T cell receptor beta chains from one sample, sequenced in a study of cytomegalovirus exposure and HLA in healthy donors. Primers: 60 Vbeta forward and 13 Jbeta reverse. Libraries were prepared by immunoSEQ multiplex PCR; TCRdb keeps only in-frame clonotypes and omits some of them. The sample carries 140,000 to 150,000 clones, about 72% recorded once. Sequencing was done on a sample of PBMCs. These TCRs come from a man in his sixties in good health and CMV-seronegative.

The rearrangement links TRBV25-1 to TRBJ1-1; possibly TRBD1 for D (6 bases). There are 15 residues in the CDR3. Germline loops: CDR1 MGHDK, CDR2 SYGVNS. V was clipped by 1 base and J by 4 bases, with 13 bases between them. The CDR3 DNA is TGTGCCAGCAGTGAATTTAAAGGGGGGGTCACTGAAGCTTTCTTT. This codes for CASSEFKGGVTEAFF.

There are a few counts of this clone. V and J are TRBV6-8 and TRBJ2-7, with 7 nucleotides matching TRBD1. V lost 2 bases to trimming and J lost 0 bases; unmatched junction nucleotides: 7. In germline, CDR1 is MNHGY, CDR2 SAAAGT. CDR3 length: 16 residues. The CDR3 sequence: CASSYLRTGSSYEQYF. In DNA form, the CDR3 reads TGTGCCAGCAGTTACCTTAGGACAGGAAGCTCCTACGAGCAGTACTTC.

There are a few counts of this clone. The CDR3 DNA reads as TGTGCCAGTTCGTCAACTAATGAAAAACTGTTTTTT. Protein: CASSSTNEKLFF. The chain combines TRBV27 with TRBJ1-4; D not resolved. CDR3 length: 12 amino acids. The V end lost 9 bases, the J end lost 0 bases, and 5 bases lay between the germline ends. Germline CDR1 is MNHEY and CDR2 is SMNVEV (reference sequence). The full variable domain, with the rest looked up from reference TRBV27 and TRBJ1-4, is EAQVTQNPRYLITVTGKKLTVTCSQNMNHEYMSWYRQDPGLGLRQIYYSMNVEVTDKGDVPEGYKVSRKEKRNFPLILESPSPNQTSLYFCASSSTNEKLFFGSGTQLSVL.

The gene calls are TRBV19 and TRBJ1-1; D possibly corresponds to TRBD1 (5 bases). The V gene's germline CDR1 is LNHDA and CDR2 SQIVND (reference sequence). V lost 3 bases to trimming and J lost 5 bases, with 10 bases between them. The CDR3 length is 13 residues. The DNA of the CDR3 is TGTGCCAGTAGTATCTCGGGGGAGACTGAAGCTTTCTTT. Residues: CASSISGETEAFF.

The V call is TRBV28, the J call TRBJ2-3, with D perhaps matching TRBD2 (7 bases). V was trimmed by 6 bases and J by 2 bases, leaving 18 bases between them. The V gene's germline CDR1 is MDHEN and CDR2 SYDVKM. CDR3 length: 16 amino acids. CDR3 sequence reads: CASSPAGAGATDTQYF. CDR3 DNA: TGTGCCAGCAGCCCTGCCGGGGCGGGGGCCACAGATACGCAGTATTTT.

This clone has just one count. The gene calls are TRBV29-1 and TRBJ2-5; 12 nucleotides line up with TRBD2. The V segment lost 3 bases and the J segment 6 bases; nucleotides outside the gene matches: 8. Germline CDR1 and CDR2: SQVTM and ANQGSEA. This CDR3 spans 15 amino acids. As DNA, the CDR3 is TGCAGCGTTGAGCCCCCGACTAGCGGGAGAAAGACCCAGTACTTC. Its translation is CSVEPPTSGRKTQYF.

V gene TRBV27 combines with J gene TRBJ1-2; 7 nucleotides match TRBD1. V dropped 5 bases and J dropped 4; count of bases not matched to a gene: 13. Germline CDR1 and CDR2: MNHEY and SMNVEV (reference sequence). The CDR3 has 16 residues. CDR3 sequence reads: CASSPQGDLVSYGYTF. CDR3 bases: TGTGCCAGCAGTCCCCAGGGGGACCTCGTTAGCTATGGCTACACCTTC.

The sample holds a few counts of this clone. The CDR3: CASSKGVGGSPLHF. The CDR3 coding sequence is TGTGCCAGCAGCAAGGGGGTGGGAGGGTCACCCCTCCACTTT. This sequence joins TRBV21-1 and TRBJ1-6. TRBV21-1 is a pseudogene segment. This CDR3 is 14 amino acids long.

This chain joins TRBV5-1 and TRBJ1-1; TRBD1 might be the D (6 bases). The CDR3 covers 13 residues. Germline V gene lookup returns CDR1 SGHRS and CDR2 YFSETQ. Trimming pared 6 bases from V and 5 bases from J, leaving 14 bases between. Here the CDR3 DNA reads TGCGCCAGCAATCAGGGGCTGGGGACTGAAGCTTTCTTT. Translating gives CASNQGLGTEAFF. The full variable domain, its missing parts supplied by reference TRBV5-1 and TRBJ1-1, is KAGVTQTPRYLIKTRGQQVTLSCSPISGHRSVSWYQQTPGQGLQFLFEYFSETQRNKGNFPGRFSGRQFSNSRSEMNVSTLELGDSALYLCASNQGLGTEAFFGQGTRLTVV.

The chain employs TRBV7-8 and TRBJ2-7, with 7 nucleotides matching TRBD2. J gave up 0 bases and V 5 bases, and 4 bases lay outside the gene matches. Germline V gene sequence: CDR1 SGHVS, CDR2 FQNEAQ. CDR3 size: 14 residues. The CDR3 coding sequence is TGTGCCAGCAGCCCAAGGGACTACTCCTACGAGCAGTACTTC. It yields the protein CASSPRDYSYEQYF. Supplemented by reference TRBV7-8 and TRBJ2-7, the full variable domain reads GAGVSQSPRYKVAKRGQDVALRCDPISGHVSLFWYQQALGQGPEFLTYFQNEAQLDKSGLPSDRFFAERPEGSVSTLKIQRTQQEDSAVYLCASSPRDYSYEQYFGPGTRLTVT.

This clone was counted only a few times. This sequence joins TRBV6-1 and TRBJ1-1, with 8 positions matching TRBD1. The V gene's germline CDR1 is MNHNS and CDR2 SASEGT. With 7 bases clipped from V and 4 bases from J, the junction kept 8 bases outside the gene matches. The CDR3 spans 14 residues. The CDR3 loop reads CASTPPGQGTEAFF. The CDR3 region has the DNA TGTGCCAGCACGCCACCCGGACAGGGCACTGAAGCTTTCTTT.

The V call is TRBV10-3, the J call TRBJ2-2; the D gene is possibly TRBD2 (5 bases). V was trimmed by 6 bases and J by 6 bases, leaving 17 bases between them. Germline-derived CDR1 and CDR2 are ENHRY and SYGVKD. This CDR3 is 15 amino acids long. The CDR3 protein is CAISEITSSSGELFF. CDR3 bases: TGTGCCATCAGCGAGATTACTAGTTCCTCCGGGGAGCTGTTTTTT.

The chain employs TRBV6-1 and TRBJ1-5; possible D gene TRBD1, 5 bases. The CDR3 length is 14 residues. The V gene's germline CDR1 is MNHNS and CDR2 SASEGT. V gave up 3 bases and J gave up 4 bases, with 10 bases separating them. In DNA form, the CDR3 reads TGTGCCAGCAGTGACCCGGGGGGAAATCAGCCCCAGCATTTT. Encoded protein: CASSDPGGNQPQHF.

The V gene is TRBV30, the J gene TRBJ2-5; D possibly corresponds to TRBD2 (5 bases). Trimming left V 2 bases short and J 5 bases short, with 12 bases between. The CDR3 runs to 13 residues. Germline loops: CDR1 GTSNPN, CDR2 SVGIG (reference sequence). The DNA of the CDR3 is TGTGCCTGGAGTACGGCGAGGAGGGAGACCCAGTACTTC. It is translated as CAWSTARRETQYF. Based on the CDR3 plus reference TRBV30 and TRBJ2-5, the full variable domain is SQTIHQWPATLVQPVGSPLSLECTVEGTSNPNLYWYRQAAGRGLQLLFYSVGIGQISSEVPQNLSASRPQDRQFILSSKKLLLSDSGFYLCAWSTARRETQYFGPGTRLLVL.

The chain employs TRBV7-2 and TRBJ2-3; 9 nucleotides match TRBD2. The length of the CDR3 is 15 residues. Germline assignment: CDR1 SGHTA and CDR2 FQGNSA. V dropped 5 bases and J dropped 1; count of bases not matched to a gene: 4. The CDR3 region has the DNA TGTGCCAGCAGCCTTATAGCGGGAGGCACAGATACGCAGTATTTT. Translated, it gives CASSLIAGGTDTQYF.

This clone appeared a few times. The chain carries TRBV6-6 and TRBJ1-5; 7 bases align to TRBD1. V lost 7 bases, J lost 0 bases, and 6 bases stayed unmatched. This CDR3 contains 15 residues. From germline, CDR1 is MNHNY and CDR2 SVGAGI (reference sequence). DNA for the CDR3: TGTGCCAGCATACCTGGACAGGATAGCAATCAGCCCCAGCATTTT. Its protein product is CASIPGQDSNQPQHF.

This clone occurred a few times. This chain uses TRBV10-1 with TRBJ2-3; TRBD1 matches 9 bases. The V gene end was trimmed by 2 bases and the J gene end by 4 bases; junction bases not matched to a gene: 10. The CDR3 sequence is 17 residues long. The V gene's germline CDR1 is WNHNN and CDR2 SYGVQD (reference sequence). The CDR3: CASSEGRGQGSADTQYF. CDR3 sequence (DNA): TGCGCCAGCAGTGAGGGTCGAGGACAGGGGAGCGCAGATACGCAGTATTTT.

The rearrangement uses TRBV18 and TRBJ2-3; 10 bases match TRBD2. The CDR3 sequence is 16 residues long. Looked up from germline, CDR1 is KGHSH and CDR2 is LQKENI. The V and J ends lost 3 bases and 1 base, in that order; junction bases with no gene match: 4. CDR3 sequence reads: CASSPSTSGGTDTQYF. The CDR3 nucleotides read TGTGCCAGCTCACCCTCCACTAGCGGGGGCACAGATACGCAGTATTTT.

The chain uses TRBV2 and TRBJ2-7, with TRBD1 matching 11 bases. The CDR3 contains 14 residues. V lost 5 bases to trimming and J lost 4 bases; unmatched junction nucleotides: 4. The germline gives CDR1 SNHLY, CDR2 FYNNEI. The CDR3 region is CASSTGTGGYEQYF. The CDR3, as DNA: TGTGCCAGCAGTACCGGGACAGGGGGATACGAGCAGTACTTC.

This chain connects TRBV5-4 to TRBJ1-4; the match to TRBD1 covers 8 bases. This CDR3 is built from 16 residues. Germline values: CDR1 SGHNT, CDR2 YYREEE (reference sequence). The V gene end was trimmed by 4 bases and the J gene end by 0 bases; junction bases not matched to a gene: 5. In DNA, the CDR3 is TGTGCCAGCAGCACCCAGGGGGCAGCAACTAATGAAAAACTGTTTTTT. This sequence encodes CASSTQGAATNEKLFF.